Included here is one T cell receptor beta chain sequence, with context. The target of this receptor is not known. Per-base quality was not reported, and no clone a single base away is much larger than it. Library preparation used the immunoSEQ multiplex PCR assay. For the multiplex PCR, a mixture combining 60 forward primers for TCR Vbeta segments and 13 reverse primers for TCR Jbeta segments was used. Amplification of the CDR3 region of rearranged TCR beta genes was performed with a multiplex PCR assay on genomic DNA. Amplified TCR beta libraries were sequenced as 87-base-pair reads on the Illumina HiSeq System. The authors' pipeline ran thus. In a later analysis, tens of millions of unique TCR beta chains were counted across the approximately 640 repertoires, and around 10 million of these chains were shared by at least two donors. To remove PCR and sequencing errors, raw reads were error-corrected and collapsed into unique sequences using a nearest-neighbor algorithm that merged closely related sequences. V, D and J gene segments were assigned by aligning CDR3 sequences to IMGT reference sequences. For a sequence to be retained, a match of at least six nucleotides was required to both a V gene segment and a J gene segment. Rearrangements were classified as productive when the CDR3 lacked stop codons and remained in frame with V and J, and all other rearrangements were classified as non-productive. Following IMGT convention, CDR3 was defined as the stretch from the second conserved V-encoded cysteine up to the conserved J-encoded phenylalanine. The earlier analysis of 450 to 750 of the donors excluded any sequence lacking an unambiguous match to a single V gene segment. In an earlier analysis of around 590 of the donors, a V segment was called functional when productive rearrangements were above 56.7%, and segregating when the standard deviation between donors exceeded 5%. A statistical classification framework was built to diagnose cytomegalovirus status from the catalog of TCR beta chain sequences. A later analysis assigned V and J genes by comparing TCR nucleotide sequences with IMGT/GENE-DB human TR gene sequences. The TCRdist pipeline was used in a later analysis to assign CDR3 sequences and most-parsimonious VDJ recombination scenarios. In a later analysis, every TCR beta chain was defined by the combination of its CDR3 amino acid sequence and its V-gene family, and reads without a unique V-gene family were dropped. In a later analysis, approximately 640 highly shared, low-generation-probability nucleotide sequences were removed to address suspected cross-contamination and a sequencing artifact. In a later analysis, a clonal expansion index was calculated for each public chain from normalized within-repertoire ranks of inferred template counts. A later analysis computed generation probabilities with a VDJ recombination model fitted to out-of-frame rearrangements, and checked the results against IGoR. In a later analysis, hypergeometric tests were used to score TCR-TCR, TCR-HLA and TCR-CMV co-occurrence, with a repertoire-size bias correction applied to TCR pairs. A later analysis estimated false discovery rates by permuting HLA or CMV assignments 20 times. In a later analysis, co-occurring TCRs were grouped with DBSCAN, and TCRdist sequence similarity was added when clustering was performed within HLA-allele-positive subsets. Repertoires with fewer than 30,000 or more than 120,000 public chains, plus five repertoires with anomalous nucleotide sharing, were excluded from co-occurrence clustering. Sourced from immuneACCESS, this table was stored by TCRdb with only in-frame sequences that have V and J called. A share of the clones is absent; for the studies checked, an unresolved V gene accounts for under half, and the remainder has no known explanation. D and trimming were read from the DNA, whereas the V and J calls and clone size are those reported in that table. The sample has some 130,000 clones on record, about 74% of them singletons. The top ten hold around 2% of the sample.

For this chain, trimming is 5 bases at the V end and 0 bases at the J end, and the number of junction bases without a gene match is 7. CDR1 LNHDA and CDR2 SQIVND were looked up in the germline V gene (reference sequence). The CDR3, from cysteine to phenylalanine, totals 16 residues. The sequence is cut down to CDR3 DNA, 48 bases in frame from base 1. In total, 600 or so healthy bone marrow donors made up the cohort. All cohort members were sampled while nominally healthy, although unrecorded immune exposures were likely present. The donor was CMV seronegative and belonged to the group of under 400 seronegative cohort members. A peripheral blood sample was provided by each donor, and peripheral blood mononuclear cells were used for TCR beta sequencing. The Qiagen DNeasy Blood Extraction Kit was used to extract genomic DNA from the blood cell samples. This sample is part of a study of cytomegalovirus exposure and HLA in healthy donors (dated 2017 in TCRdb). Describing the broader study: An earlier analysis of approximately 640 of the donors reported 250 to 350 Gb of sequence data and 117 million unique TCR beta sequences from roughly 180 million T cells. On average, 235,054 unique TCR beta nucleotide sequences were sequenced per donor among 350 to 400 genotyped donors of the cohort, with around 19% of those sequences being non-productive. Alongside the repertoire data, information on donor age, sex, ethnicity and CMV serostatus was compiled. To study patterns of TCR occurrence, a later analysis re-analyzed previously published TCR beta repertoires from just over 650 donors and added high-resolution HLA genotyping. The T cell repertoires of around 730 subjects were profiled by immunosequencing and related to cytomegalovirus serostatus. Of the 300 to 500 genotyped donors, approximately 81% were placed in the genetic ancestry cluster associated with self-reported Caucasian donors. The study was designed to test whether signatures of past pathogen exposure could be identified by cataloging public T cell receptors. A later genetic analysis took genome-wide SNP genotypes for 398 of the 666 donors and used that subset as a discovery cohort. HLA typing covered class I and class II loci at four-digit resolution. Because of strong linkage in the cohort, roughly five DR-DQ haplotypes were treated as single units for association and clustering. High-throughput TCR immunosequencing, statistical association of individual TCRs with disease status, and machine learning were combined to predict cytomegalovirus infection status. All discovery cohort repertoires had been generated on a single sequencing platform. In addition to the first cohort of roughly 670 subjects, a separate validation cohort of some 120 different subjects was used. Typing coverage differed by locus: A, B, C, DRB1 and DQB1 were typed in roughly 629-630 donors, DQA1 in around 500, DPA1 in some 600, and DPB1 in 472. An earlier analysis of around 580 of the donors used high-throughput TCR beta sequencing to judge whether each TCR beta V gene segment behaved as functional or pseudogenic. Rather than using new phenotypic data, the later analysis identified candidate immune exposures from TCR beta sequences and from how often those sequences occurred across donors. Approximately 310 gigabases of sequencing data and 80 million or so unique TCR sequences were included in an early release covering around 600 HLA-typed donors. Study-wide findings and limitations: In vitro tests confirmed that three of the cytomegalovirus-associated TCR beta chains recognize cytomegalovirus antigens. In a later genetic analysis, a missense DCLRE1C variant was associated with V-gene and J-gene trimming of TCR beta chains, and the association was replicated in an independent cohort. A further reported finding was that TCR beta sequences accurately predicted the HLA-A and HLA-B alleles for most subjects in the first cohort. According to a later analysis, TCR association rates differed among HLA loci, with DRB1 alleles showing the most associated TCRs and HLA-C alleles showing the fewest. The sequencing pipeline was judged likely to have produced a cluster of highly shared sequence variants as a technical artifact. In an earlier analysis of 587 of the donors, most TCR beta V segments were observed in productive rearrangements about 87% or about 30% of the time, broadly matching IMGT annotations. Immune exposure information for the cohort was limited to CMV serostatus. In this cohort, only TCR beta chains were sequenced, and detectable features were limited by the absence of alpha or paired-chain data. Most TCR sequences were seen in very few donors, while some public TCRs were found in many individuals. Roughly uniform sequencing depth across donors was assumed in presence/absence analyses, although this assumption may not hold. Strong co-occurrence of HLA alleles, especially DR and DQ, made assigning TCR associations to individual alleles difficult. At a false discovery rate of 0.05, a later analysis linked approximately 18,000 TCR beta sequences to specific HLA alleles. Linkage disequilibrium might explain the correlated functional status among segregating V segments, but an unknown experimental factor could not be ruled out. Because counts were too low, seventeen rarely observed V segments, including chromosome 9 orphons, were excluded from the earlier analysis of a few hundred of the donors. HLA typing was unavailable for some donors at each locus, so association tests used only the typed subset. Several of the top co-occurrence clusters appeared to be linked to parvovirus B19, influenza, CMV and Epstein-Barr virus, according to a later analysis. In a later analysis, HLA-associated TCR beta chains were found to be more clonally expanded and to have lower generation probabilities than equally common non-associated chains. The study gave a list of over 150 TCR beta chains associated with cytomegalovirus. A later genetic analysis reported fewer N-insertions in productive TCRs among donors in an Asian-associated ancestry cluster than the roughly 670-donor mean. The authors suggested that the approach could potentially be generalized to other disease states and immunological phenotypes. In a later analysis, most CMV-associated TCR beta chains were found to appear HLA-restricted, with HLA associations seemingly driven largely by CMV exposure. Some IMGT-functional V segments, including TRBV6-2 and TRBV6-3, could not be told apart with the 87-base-pair reads, so those segments were excluded. The classifier was reported to diagnose cytomegalovirus status with high specificity and sensitivity in both the original and validation cohorts.

The chain links TRBV19 with TRBJ1-5; 7 bases in between match TRBD1. Sequenced input: PBMCs. The TCR originated in a man aged 25-40 years in good health and CMV-seronegative. The nucleotide sequence reads as follows: TGTGCCAGTAGTCCCACAGGGGTCGTTAGCAATCAGCCCCAGCATTTT. Its protein is CASSPTGVVSNQPQHF.